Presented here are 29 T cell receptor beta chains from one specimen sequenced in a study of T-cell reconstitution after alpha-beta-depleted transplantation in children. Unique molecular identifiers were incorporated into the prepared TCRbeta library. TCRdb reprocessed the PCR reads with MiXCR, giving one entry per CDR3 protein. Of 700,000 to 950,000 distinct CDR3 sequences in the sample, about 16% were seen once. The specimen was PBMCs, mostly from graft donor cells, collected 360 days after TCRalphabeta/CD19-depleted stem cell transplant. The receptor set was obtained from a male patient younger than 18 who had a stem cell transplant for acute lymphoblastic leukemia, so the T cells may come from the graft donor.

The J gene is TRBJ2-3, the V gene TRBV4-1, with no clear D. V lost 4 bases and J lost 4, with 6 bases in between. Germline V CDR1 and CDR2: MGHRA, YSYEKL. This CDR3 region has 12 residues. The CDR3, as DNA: TGCGCCAGCAGCCCGGACGCAGATACGCAGTATTTT. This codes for CASSPDADTQYF.

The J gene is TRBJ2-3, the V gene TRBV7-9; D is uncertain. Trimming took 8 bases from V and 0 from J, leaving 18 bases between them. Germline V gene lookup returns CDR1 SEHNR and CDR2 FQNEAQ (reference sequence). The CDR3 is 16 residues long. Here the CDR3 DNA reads TGTGCCAGCTCAGCCCCAGTGCCCGCTAGCACAGATACGCAGTATTTT. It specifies CASSAPVPASTDTQYF.

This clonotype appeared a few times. The CDR3 reads CASSPGQWDQPQHF. The CDR3 nucleotides read TGTGCCAGCAGCCCGGGACAGTGGGATCAGCCCCAGCATTTT. This sequence joins TRBV5-5 and TRBJ1-5; 7 bases agree with TRBD1. V lost 4 bases and J lost 5; bases outside the gene matches: 6. CDR1 is SGHKS and CDR2 is YYEKEE in the germline V gene (reference sequence). This CDR3 region has 14 residues.

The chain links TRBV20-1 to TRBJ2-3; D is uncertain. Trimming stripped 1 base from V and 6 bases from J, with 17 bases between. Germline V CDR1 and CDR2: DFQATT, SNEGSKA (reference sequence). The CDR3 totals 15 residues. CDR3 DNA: TGCAGTGCTAGAGCGCCTAGTGAGGTTTCGGATACGCAGTATTTT. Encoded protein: CSARAPSEVSDTQYF.

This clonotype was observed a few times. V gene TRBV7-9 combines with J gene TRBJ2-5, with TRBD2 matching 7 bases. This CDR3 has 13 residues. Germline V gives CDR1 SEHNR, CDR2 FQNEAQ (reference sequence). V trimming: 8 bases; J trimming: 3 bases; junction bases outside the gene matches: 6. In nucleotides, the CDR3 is TGTGCCAGCCGATTTGCGGGAGAAGAGACCCAGTACTTC. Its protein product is CASRFAGEETQYF. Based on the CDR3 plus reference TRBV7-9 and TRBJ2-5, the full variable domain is DTGVSQNPRHKITKRGQNVTFRCDPISEHNRLYWYRQTLGQGPEFLTYFQNEAQLEKSRLLSDRFSAERPKGSFSTLEIQRTEQGDSAMYLCASRFAGEETQYFGPGTRLLVL.

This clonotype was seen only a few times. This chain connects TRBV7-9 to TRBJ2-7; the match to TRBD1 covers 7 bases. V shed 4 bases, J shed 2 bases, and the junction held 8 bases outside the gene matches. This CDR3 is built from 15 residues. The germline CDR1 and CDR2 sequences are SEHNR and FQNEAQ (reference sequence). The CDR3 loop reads CASSSRGRIAYEQYF. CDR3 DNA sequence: TGTGCCAGCAGCTCGAGGGGGCGAATAGCCTACGAGCAGTACTTC.

This chain's CDR3 is CASSQSGRSVTGELFF. CDR3 coding DNA: TGTGCCAGCAGCCAGAGCGGGAGGTCAGTCACCGGGGAGCTGTTTTTT. V usage is TRBV7-6 and J usage is TRBJ2-2; TRBD2 matches 9 bases. The length of the CDR3 is 16 residues. Per germline, CDR1 SGHVS and CDR2 FNYEAQ. Trimming took 5 bases from V and 4 from J; bases not matched to a gene: 8.

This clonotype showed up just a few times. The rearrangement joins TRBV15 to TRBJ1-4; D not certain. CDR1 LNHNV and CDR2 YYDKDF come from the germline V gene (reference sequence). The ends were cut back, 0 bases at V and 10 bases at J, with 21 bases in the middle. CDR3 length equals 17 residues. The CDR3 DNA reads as TGTGCCACCAGCAGAGATGAGTTTAGGCAGGATCGCGGAAAACTGTTTTTT. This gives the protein CATSRDEFRQDRGKLFF. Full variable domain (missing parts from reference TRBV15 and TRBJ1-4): DAMVIQNPRYQVTQFGKPVTLSCSQTLNHNVMYWYQQKSSQAPKLLFHYYDKDFNNEADTPDNFQSRRPNTSFCFLDIRSPGLGDTAMYLCATSRDEFRQDRGKLFFGSGTQLSVL.

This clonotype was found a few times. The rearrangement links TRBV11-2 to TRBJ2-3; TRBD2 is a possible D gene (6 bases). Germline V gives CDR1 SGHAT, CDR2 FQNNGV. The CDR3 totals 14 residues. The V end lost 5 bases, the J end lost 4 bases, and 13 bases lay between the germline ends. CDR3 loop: CASSPTASADTQYF. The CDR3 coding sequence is TGTGCCAGCAGCCCGACGGCTAGCGCAGATACGCAGTATTTT.

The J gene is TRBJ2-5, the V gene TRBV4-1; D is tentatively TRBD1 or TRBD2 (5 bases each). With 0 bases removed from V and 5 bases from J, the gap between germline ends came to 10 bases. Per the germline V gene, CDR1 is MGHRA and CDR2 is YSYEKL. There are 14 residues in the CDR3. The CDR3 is CASSQEGVWETQYF. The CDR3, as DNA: TGCGCCAGCAGCCAAGAGGGGGTTTGGGAGACCCAGTACTTC.

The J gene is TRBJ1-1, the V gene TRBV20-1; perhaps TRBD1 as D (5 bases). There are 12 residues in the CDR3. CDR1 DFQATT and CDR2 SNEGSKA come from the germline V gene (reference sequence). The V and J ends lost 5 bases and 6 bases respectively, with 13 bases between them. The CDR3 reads CSASEGRAEAFF. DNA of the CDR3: TGCAGTGCTTCCGAGGGGAGGGCTGAAGCTTTCTTT.

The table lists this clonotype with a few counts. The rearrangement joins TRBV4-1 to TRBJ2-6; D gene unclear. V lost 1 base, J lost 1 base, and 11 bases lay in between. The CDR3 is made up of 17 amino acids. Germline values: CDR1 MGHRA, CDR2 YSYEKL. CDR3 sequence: CASSQGTGKSGANVLTF. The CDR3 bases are TGCGCCAGCAGCCAAGGGACGGGTAAATCTGGGGCCAACGTCCTGACTTTC.

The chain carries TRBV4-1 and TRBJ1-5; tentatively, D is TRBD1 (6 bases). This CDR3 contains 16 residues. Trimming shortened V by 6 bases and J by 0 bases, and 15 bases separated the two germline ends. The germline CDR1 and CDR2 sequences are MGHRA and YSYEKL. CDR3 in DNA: TGCGCCAGCAGGCTCGAAGGGGGAGGTAGCAATCAGCCCCAGCATTTT. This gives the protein CASRLEGGGSNQPQHF.

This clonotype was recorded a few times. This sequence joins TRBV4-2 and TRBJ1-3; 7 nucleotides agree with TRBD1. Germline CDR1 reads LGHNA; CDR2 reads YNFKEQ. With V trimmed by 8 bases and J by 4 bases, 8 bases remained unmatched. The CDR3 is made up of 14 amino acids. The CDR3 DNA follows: TGTGCCAGCGGCACGACAGGGACCGGAAACACCATATATTTT. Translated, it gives CASGTTGTGNTIYF.

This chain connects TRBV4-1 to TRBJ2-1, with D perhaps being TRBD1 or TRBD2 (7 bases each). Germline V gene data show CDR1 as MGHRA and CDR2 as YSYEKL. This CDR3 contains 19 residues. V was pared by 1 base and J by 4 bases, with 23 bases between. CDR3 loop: CASSQVPKGAVAGYNEQFF. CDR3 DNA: TGCGCCAGCAGCCAAGTCCCGAAGGGGGCTGTAGCGGGTTACAATGAGCAGTTCTTC.

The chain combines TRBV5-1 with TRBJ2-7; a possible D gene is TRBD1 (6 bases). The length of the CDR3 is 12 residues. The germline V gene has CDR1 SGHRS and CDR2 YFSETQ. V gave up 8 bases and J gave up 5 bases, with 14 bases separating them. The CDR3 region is CASRNSGDEQYF. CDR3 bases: TGCGCCAGTCGGAATTCAGGGGACGAGCAGTACTTC.

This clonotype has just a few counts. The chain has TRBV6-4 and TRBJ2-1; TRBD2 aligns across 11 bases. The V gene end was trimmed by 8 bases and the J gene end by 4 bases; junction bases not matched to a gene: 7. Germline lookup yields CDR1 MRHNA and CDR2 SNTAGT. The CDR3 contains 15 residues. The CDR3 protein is CASRLTSGKYNEQFF. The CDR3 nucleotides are TGTGCCAGCCGTTTGACTAGCGGGAAATACAATGAGCAGTTCTTC.

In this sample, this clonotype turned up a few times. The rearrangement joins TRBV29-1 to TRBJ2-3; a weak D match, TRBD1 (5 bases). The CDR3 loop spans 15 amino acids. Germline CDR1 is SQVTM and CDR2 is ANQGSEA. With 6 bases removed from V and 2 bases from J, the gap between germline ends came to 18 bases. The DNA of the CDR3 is TGCAGCGTAACCTCGCAGGGCCGGTACACAGATACGCAGTATTTT. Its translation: CSVTSQGRYTDTQYF.

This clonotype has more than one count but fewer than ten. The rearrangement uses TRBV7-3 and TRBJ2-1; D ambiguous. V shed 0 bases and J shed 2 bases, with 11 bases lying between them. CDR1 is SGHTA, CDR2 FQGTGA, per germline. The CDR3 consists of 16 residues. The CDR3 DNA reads TGTGCCAGCAGCTTAACTCGCAGGACCCCCTACAATGAGCAGTTCTTC. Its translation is CASSLTRRTPYNEQFF.

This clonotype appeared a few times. As DNA, the CDR3 is TGCGCCAGCAGCCAAGTGGGGAGGGGCGCCCAGCATTTT. Translating it yields CASSQVGRGAQHF. This chain links TRBV4-1 with TRBJ1-5, with a tentative D call TRBD1 (5 bases). Germline loops: CDR1 MGHRA, CDR2 YSYEKL. Deletions cut 1 base from V and 11 bases from J, with 12 bases between. The CDR3 length is 13 residues.

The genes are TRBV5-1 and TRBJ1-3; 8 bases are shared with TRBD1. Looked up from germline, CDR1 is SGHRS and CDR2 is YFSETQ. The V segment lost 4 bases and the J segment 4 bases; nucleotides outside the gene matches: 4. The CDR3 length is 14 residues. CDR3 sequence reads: CASSRGQDGNTIYF. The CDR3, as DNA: TGCGCCAGCAGCCGGGGACAGGACGGAAACACCATATATTTT.

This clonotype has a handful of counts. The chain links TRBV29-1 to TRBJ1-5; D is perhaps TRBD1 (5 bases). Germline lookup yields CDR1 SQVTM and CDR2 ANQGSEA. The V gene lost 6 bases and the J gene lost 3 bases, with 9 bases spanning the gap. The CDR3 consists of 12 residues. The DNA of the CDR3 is TGCAGCGTCCAGGGAAACAATCAGCCCCAGCATTTT. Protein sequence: CSVQGNNQPQHF.

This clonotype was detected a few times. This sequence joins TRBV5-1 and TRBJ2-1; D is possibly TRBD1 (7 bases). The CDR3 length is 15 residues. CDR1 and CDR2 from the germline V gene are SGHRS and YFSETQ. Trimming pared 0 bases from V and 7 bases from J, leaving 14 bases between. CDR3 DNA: TGCGCCAGCAGCTTGGTCAGGGGGGCTCGGAATGAGCAGTTCTTC. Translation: CASSLVRGARNEQFF.

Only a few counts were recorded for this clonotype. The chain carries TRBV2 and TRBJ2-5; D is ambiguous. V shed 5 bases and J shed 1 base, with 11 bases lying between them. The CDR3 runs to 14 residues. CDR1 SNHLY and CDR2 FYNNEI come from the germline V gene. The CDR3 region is CASSLEQIQETQYF. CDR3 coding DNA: TGTGCCAGCAGTCTCGAACAGATCCAAGAGACCCAGTACTTC.

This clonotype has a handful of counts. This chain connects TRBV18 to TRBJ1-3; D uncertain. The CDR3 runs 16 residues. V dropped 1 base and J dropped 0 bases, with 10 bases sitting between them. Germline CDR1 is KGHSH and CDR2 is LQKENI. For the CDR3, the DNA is TGTGCCAGCTCACCACAAAGGCAAGTCTCTGGAAACACCATATATTTT. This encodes CASSPQRQVSGNTIYF.

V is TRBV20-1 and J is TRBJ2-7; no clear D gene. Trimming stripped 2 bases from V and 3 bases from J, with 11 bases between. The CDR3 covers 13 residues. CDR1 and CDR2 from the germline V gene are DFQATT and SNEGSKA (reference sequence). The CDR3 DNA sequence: TGCAGTGCTAGAAGTCGTCTCAACTACGAGCAGTACTTC. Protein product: CSARSRLNYEQYF.

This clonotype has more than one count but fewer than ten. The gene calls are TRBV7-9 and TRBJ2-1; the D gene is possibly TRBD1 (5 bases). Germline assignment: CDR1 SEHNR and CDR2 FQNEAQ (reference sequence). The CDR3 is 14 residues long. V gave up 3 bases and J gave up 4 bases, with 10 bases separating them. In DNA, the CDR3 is TGTGCCAGCAGCTTCAGGGAAGGGTACAATGAGCAGTTCTTC. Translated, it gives CASSFREGYNEQFF.

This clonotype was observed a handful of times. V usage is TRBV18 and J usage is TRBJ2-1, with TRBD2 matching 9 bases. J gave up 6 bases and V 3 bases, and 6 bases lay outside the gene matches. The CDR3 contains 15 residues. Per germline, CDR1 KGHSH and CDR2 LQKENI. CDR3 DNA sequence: TGTGCCAGCTCACCCCCCGTAGCGGGAGTCAATGAGCAGTTCTTC. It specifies CASSPPVAGVNEQFF.

The CDR3 is CASSQKPDSGETQYF. As DNA, the CDR3 is TGTGCCAGCAGCCAAAAACCGGACTCAGGGGAGACCCAGTACTTC. This chain links TRBV3-1 with TRBJ2-5, with D perhaps assigned TRBD1 or TRBD2 (5 bases each). The V and J ends lost 2 bases and 5 bases respectively, with 15 bases between them. Germline-derived CDR1 and CDR2 are LGHDT and YNNKEL (reference sequence). CDR3 size: 15 residues.